This T cell receptor (beta chain) came from a study of cytomegalovirus exposure and HLA in healthy donors. Study-level results: Cytomegalovirus-associated TCR beta chains were listed, numbering roughly 150. It was reported that the classifier diagnosed cytomegalovirus status with high specificity and sensitivity in both the original and validation cohorts.

This CDR3 is built from 16 residues. The ends were cut back, 4 bases at V and 3 bases at J, with 21 bases in the middle. Germline V gene lookup returns CDR1 SQVTM and CDR2 ANQGSEA. About this clone itself: Antigen: not known.

Profiling relied on immunoSEQ multiplex PCR, and the TCRdb table lists in-frame clones only, not all of them. The table lists about 260,000 clones, less than 95% of them singletons. What was sequenced was PBMCs. The clonotype originates from a woman aged 30 to 39 in good health and CMV-seronegative. J is TRBJ1-1 and V is TRBV29-1; a weak D match, TRBD1 (5 bases). The CDR3 DNA reads TGCAGCGTTGTAGGCTATAGTGAGGGGTGGGACACTGAAGCTTTCTTT. This gives the protein CSVVGYSEGWDTEAFF.